This TCR beta chain comes out of a study of blood T cells in healthy people across ages (dated by TCRdb to the mid-2010s). Background for the entire study: Template switching captured roughly one uniquely barcoded TCR beta cDNA molecule per two T cells in model experiments. Using deep sequencing normalized with unique cDNA molecular identifiers, the study measured how TCR beta repertoire diversity changes with age. Donors were grouped into four age groups: young (average roughly 17 years), middle-aged (under 40), aged (around 66) and long-lived (around 80). The study analyzed two additional independent replicas of 1 million unique cDNA reads from the same blood draw for two donors, one aged 18 to 29 and one aged 80 or older.

The CDR3 covers 13 residues, taking in both the cysteine and the phenylalanine. This entry keeps only the CDR3 DNA: 39 bases, framed from base 1. V has 5 bases trimmed and J has 0 bases trimmed; junction bases matching no gene number 4. CDR1 DFQATT and CDR2 SNEGSKA were looked up in the germline V gene (reference sequence). Only a few counts were recorded for this clonotype. The clone's antigen remains unknown. Within one base of it there is no much larger clone, and no base qualities were kept. What the authors observed across the whole study: Since profiling was done on bulk unsorted PBMCs, naive and antigen-experienced compartments could not be conclusively compared. Because donor CMV infection status was unknown, age-related changes in expanded clonotypes were potentially confounded. Total diversity estimates from one million sequenced T cells were considered lower bounds and underestimates. Observed TCR beta diversity per million T cells fell roughly linearly with age, and a significant reduction was already apparent by age roughly 40. The long-lived group showed more naive CD4+ T cells, fewer expanded clones and increased TCR diversity than the aged group, suggesting age selection. Observed TCR beta diversity correlated strongly with the percentage of naive T cells measured by flow cytometry.

Donors were a few dozen systemically healthy Caucasian individuals from Russia aged roughly 6 to 90 years. Each donor gave ten milliliters of peripheral blood, collected into EDTA-treated Vacutainer tubes. PBMCs were isolated by Ficoll-Paque density-gradient centrifugation, with at least 6 million obtained per sample. Total RNA, at least 5 micrograms per sample, was extracted from PBMCs with Trizol reagent. For every donor, flow cytometry on a PBMC aliquot measured the percentage of naive CD45RAhigh/CD27high T cells. The library was obtained by 5' RACE. The run used an Illumina HiSeq 2500. A second PCR of about 6 to 12 cycles was performed with a sample-barcoded 5' primer and a J-beta primer mix. A unique molecular identifier was introduced onto each TCR beta cDNA molecule by a template-switch 5' adaptor carrying 12 random nucleotides. Each sample yielded at least 3 million CDR3-containing paired-end reads. First-strand cDNA was synthesized from all RNA with the Mint cDNA synthesis kit, primed by a TRBC-specific oligonucleotide. After uracil-DNA glycosylase treatment, a first 18-cycle PCR used universal primers M1SS and BC2_uni_R on all cDNA. In the original analysis: For normalization, 1 million high-quality reads were randomly selected from each sample, with every read carrying a distinct molecular identifier. Instead of being binned into consensus sequences, reads with shared molecular identifiers were discarded. CDR3 identification, clonotype clustering and error correction used MiTCR with a Q25 quality threshold and the strictest error-elimination algorithm. A nonparametric unseen species model with Euler transformation was used to estimate a lower bound on total TCR beta diversity. Starting from the raw public reads, TCRdb applied fastp trimming at Q25, assembled clones with MiXCR and retained in-frame beta chains. Each record represents a unique CDR3 protein, reported with the most common genes and DNA among its rows. The V and J calls and clone size are TCRdb's, not the authors'. The sample profile shows about 930,000 distinct CDR3 sequences; just under 30% of them were found once. 10% of the sample is in the top ten clones.

This sample was shared with a second study, whose subject was T cells of mothers and their children. From that second study: Nine systemically healthy Caucasian individuals, comprising three mothers and their six children, were included as donors. cDNA synthesis consumed the entire amount of extracted RNA, loaded at approximately 1.5 ug RNA in each 15 ul reaction. In the second PCR, the M1S primer added sample barcodes and 2-4 random nucleotides. Each mother yielded over 8.5 million TCR beta CDR3 reads and each child 2.5 million to 3 million reads. Thymic selection similarly shapes TCR recombination output in related and unrelated pairs, with minor effect from inherited differences. Normalized repertoire overlap was always found to be slightly, but never significantly, higher in related mother-child pairs than in unrelated mother-child pairs. With a sensitivity of roughly 93 clones per million clonotypes, no persistent microchimeric T cell clones were detected. Deep NGS was used in the study to compare the TCR beta repertoires of mothers and children and to look for features that separate related mother-child pairs from unrelated individuals. Mothers averaged roughly 40 +/- 4 years of age and children averaged approximately 11 +/- 4 years. After adapter ligation with NEBNext reagents, the libraries were sequenced on Illumina HiSeq 2000 with 100+100 nt paired-end reads. To avoid cross-contamination, the mother libraries and the child libraries were prepared a month apart and sequenced in separate runs. Each donor had between roughly 450,000 and 2,300,000 distinct TCR beta clonotypes identified. Naive TCR beta clonotypes were estimated from low-frequency clonotypes matched to each donor's FACS-determined naive share, without sorting.

This clonotype was obtained from a woman in her thirties or forties in good health. Sequenced sample: blood. The chain uses TRBV20-1 and TRBJ2-7; 7 bases in the middle match TRBD2. The bases read TGCAGTGCTTGGAGCGGGGACTCCTACGAGCAGTACTTC. This encodes CSAWSGDSYEQYF.